This T cell receptor beta chain was documented in a study of blood T cells in healthy people across ages. This clonotype was seen only a few times. Its antigen is not identified. Extracted total RNA amounted to at least 6 micrograms for each sample. Then a second PCR, running about 7 to 11 cycles, was carried out with a sample-barcoded 5' primer and a J-beta primer mix. TCRdb recomputed calls from the 5' RACE reads with MiXCR, one row per CDR3 protein. The data show over a million distinct CDR3 sequences, roughly two fifths seen once. Overall study results and limits: Age brought a roughly linear fall in TCR beta diversity measured per million T cells.

This CDR3 comprises 14 residues. V was shortened by 7 bases and J by 1 base, with 13 bases between the two germline ends. Per germline, CDR1 SEHNR and CDR2 FQNEAQ (reference sequence). The gene calls are TRBV7-9 and TRBJ1-1; D call uncertain. The clonotype originates from a young woman in good health. The specimen sequenced was blood. CDR3 protein: CASNSGLKNTEAFF. For the CDR3, the DNA is TGTGCCAGCAACTCCGGACTCAAGAACACTGAAGCTTTCTTT.